The rows below give T cell receptor beta chains drawn from one sample of a study of memory B cells and T cells in multiple sclerosis. Sequencing was performed with immunoSEQ multiplex PCR; in TCRdb, only in-frame clones are kept and a portion is missing. The table lists 13,000 to 15,000 clones, approximately 69% of them singletons. The sample was memory (CD45RO+) CD4+ T cells from blood. The receptors here all came from a human donor with multiple sclerosis. The CDR3 runs from the conserved cysteine through the conserved F or W. The D gene is left open where the match is weak. Some rows have no size entry. The others give once, few or many, or a class for an expanded clone.

abundance | j_gene | d_gene | v_gene | CDR3nt | CDR3aa
- | TRBJ2-3 | TRBD2 | TRBV19 | TGTGCCAGTACATACCGGGACTACCGAGATACGCAGTATTTT | CASTYRDYRDTQYF
- | TRBJ2-3 | - | TRBV6-6 | TGTGCCAGTTCGGTCCTTGAGGGCACAGATACGCAGTATTTT | CASSVLEGTDTQYF
- | TRBJ1-4 | TRBD1 | TRBV18 | TGTGCCAGCTCAAGCGACAGGGACTCGAATGAAAAACTGTTTTTT | CASSSDRDSNEKLFF
few | TRBJ2-7 | - | TRBV2 | TGTGCCAGCACAACTGGTAGGGGGTTTTCCTACGAGCAGTACTTC | CASTTGRGFSYEQYF
- | TRBJ2-6 | TRBD1 | TRBV28 | TGTGCCAGCAGCGGTAGGGACAGGGGGCTGGGGGCCAACGTCCTGACTTTC | CASSGRDRGLGANVLTF
- | TRBJ2-5 | - | TRBV14 | TGTGCCAGCAGCCTCAAGCCCGGAGAGACCCAGTACTTC | CASSLKPGETQYF
few | TRBJ1-5 | - | TRBV6-1 | TGTGCCAGCAGGGAAATCAGGGGCCCATCCCAGCATTTT | CASREIRGPSQHF
- | TRBJ2-7 | - | TRBV7-3 | TGTGCCAGCAGCTTAATGGTGGGGCAGCCCTACGAGCAGTACTTC | CASSLMVGQPYEQYF
- | TRBJ2-2 | - | TRBV7-6 | TGTGCCAGCAGCTTGGGCCGCACCGGGGAGCTGTTTTTT | CASSLGRTGELFF
- | TRBJ1-1 | - | TRBV7-6 | TGTGCCAGCAGCTTACGACAGGCGACTGAAGCTTTCTTT | CASSLRQATEAFF
- | TRBJ2-7 | - | TRBV18 | TGTGCCAGCTCACTCGGACAGAGCTCCTACGAGCAGTACTTC | CASSLGQSSYEQYF
- | TRBJ2-1 | - | TRBV7-2 | TGTGCCAGCAGCGTTCTAGCGGAGCAGTTCTTC | CASSVLAEQFF
once | TRBJ2-3 | TRBD1 | TRBV7-7 | TGTGCCAGCAGCCCTAAGGGGGCCGGGGATACGCAGTATTTT | CASSPKGAGDTQYF
- | TRBJ2-1 | TRBD2 | TRBV4-2 | TGTGCCAGCAGCCAAGATTTTGGGGCTAGCGGATACAATGAGCAGTTCTTC | CASSQDFGASGYNEQFF
- | TRBJ1-5 | - | TRBV5-4 | TGTGCCAGCAGCGGCGGGATTGGCAATCAGCCCCAGCATTTT | CASSGGIGNQPQHF
few | TRBJ1-2 | - | TRBV6-5 | TGTGCCAGCAGTCCTACAGGGAACTATGGCTACACCTTC | CASSPTGNYGYTF
few | TRBJ2-5 | - | TRBV18 | TGTGCCAGCTCATTACACGGGAGTTTGCAAGAGACCCAGTACTTC | CASSLHGSLQETQYF
- | TRBJ2-7 | TRBD2 | TRBV10-2 | TGCGCCAGCAGTGGAAGGATCGGGGGGGAGACCTACGAGCAGTACTTC | CASSGRIGGETYEQYF
- | TRBJ1-1 | - | TRBV29-1 | TGCAGCGCTAGAAACAGGGAGAACACTGAAGCTTTCTTT | CSARNRENTEAFF
- | TRBJ1-4 | - | TRBV4-2 | TGTGCCAGCAGCCAGGGGCAGGGCGCAACTAATGAAAAACTGTTTTTT | CASSQGQGATNEKLFF
- | TRBJ2-7 | - | TRBV4-2 | TGTGCCAGCAGCCAGGCCAGGGGAATCTACGAGCAGTACTTC | CASSQARGIYEQYF
once | TRBJ2-1 | TRBD2 | TRBV7-2 | TGTGCCAGCAGTAAGAGGAGCGGGGGGAACCTTGAGCAGTTCTTC | CASSKRSGGNLEQFF
- | TRBJ1-4 | TRBD1 | TRBV14 | TGTGCCAGCAGCCAAGTTACAGGGGGCTTTGAAAAACTGTTTTTT | CASSQVTGGFEKLFF
- | TRBJ1-5 | - | TRBV6-5 | TGTGCCAGCAGTTCCACAGGGATGAATCAGCCCCAGCATTTT | CASSSTGMNQPQHF
- | TRBJ1-6 | TRBD1 | TRBV6-5 | TGTGCCAGCAGTTACCAGGGGGCCTCCTATAATTCCCCCCTCCACTTT | CASSYQGASYNSPLHF
- | TRBJ1-2 | TRBD1 | TRBV2 | TGTGCCAGCAGTGAAGTGGGACAGTGGTTCTACACCTTC | CASSEVGQWFYTF
- | TRBJ2-7 | TRBD1 | TRBV5-1 | TGCGCCAGCAGACCTGGAATTAGGGGGCCCTACGAGCAGTACTTC | CASRPGIRGPYEQYF
- | TRBJ2-3 | TRBD2 | TRBV9 | TGTGCCAGCAGCGTAGCTAGCGGGGGTTCAGATACGCAGTATTTT | CASSVASGGSDTQYF
- | TRBJ1-6 | TRBD1 | TRBV9 | TGTGCCAGCAGCGCAAGCTCGACAGGGCTAGGGGCTTCACCCCTCCACTTT | CASSASSTGLGASPLHF
- | TRBJ2-3 | - | TRBV2 | TGTGCCAGCAGCTTTGGGCAGGGTAGCACAGATACGCAGTATTTT | CASSFGQGSTDTQYF
- | TRBJ1-1 | TRBD1 | TRBV6-6 | TGTGCCAGCAGTTACAGGACAGGGGGCACTGAAGCTTTCTTT | CASSYRTGGTEAFF
few | TRBJ1-4 | - | TRBV19 | TGTGCCAGTAGTATTGGCCTTAATGAAAAACTGTTTTTT | CASSIGLNEKLFF
- | TRBJ1-5 | - | TRBV6-6 | TGTGCCAGCAGTTACACCAGGGCCTCGTATGGTCAGCCCCAGCATTTT | CASSYTRASYGQPQHF
- | TRBJ1-2 | TRBD1 | TRBV19 | TGTGCCAGTAGTGGCCGGACAGGGCAAGGCCCCTATGGCTACACCTTC | CASSGRTGQGPYGYTF
medium-sized | TRBJ1-2 | - | TRBV6-5 | TGTGCCAGCAGTCCGACAGGCAACTATGGCTACACCTTC | CASSPTGNYGYTF
- | TRBJ1-1 | - | TRBV19 | TGTGCCAGTAGGAGGGTAGGGGGAACTGAAGCTTTCTTT | CASRRVGGTEAFF
- | TRBJ2-7 | - | TRBV6-1 | TGTGCCAGCAGTGGGGGGGGGCAGAGCTCCTACGAGCAGTACTTC | CASSGGGQSSYEQYF
- | TRBJ2-1 | TRBD2 | TRBV25-1 | TGTGCCAGTGTTGGAGCGGGGAATAGGAATGAGCAGTTCTTC | CASVGAGNRNEQFF
- | TRBJ2-7 | TRBD1 | TRBV10-3 | TGTGCCATCAGTCGACAGGGCAACGAGCAGTACTTC | CAISRQGNEQYF
- | TRBJ2-7 | TRBD1 | TRBV18 | TGTGCCAGCTCAGGACTGGGACAGGAATACGAGCAGTACTTC | CASSGLGQEYEQYF
few | TRBJ2-7 | - | TRBV18 | TGTGCCAGCTCACCAACCGAGGGAGCCTACGAGCAGTACTTC | CASSPTEGAYEQYF
- | TRBJ1-2 | - | TRBV5-1 | TGCGCCAGCAGCCTGACAGACTACTATGGCTACACCTTC | CASSLTDYYGYTF